The 21 T cell receptor beta chains in this list originate from one sample, sequenced in a study of chemoradiotherapy in HPV16-positive cancers. Sequencing used immunoSEQ multiplex PCR; TCRdb keeps in-frame clones, though not all of them. The table includes approximately 1,000 clones, around 77% detected once. The sample here was tumor tissue, taken from a patient who underwent chemoradiotherapy. The receptors shown here come from a human donor with HPV-associated anogenital cancer.

For the CDR3, the DNA is TGTGCCAGCAGCTTAGCCCCACAGGGTCAGCCCCAGCATTTT. It translates to CASSLAPQGQPQHF. This chain connects TRBV11-2 to TRBJ1-5; TRBD1 might be the D (6 bases). The CDR3 runs to 14 residues. Germline V CDR1 and CDR2: SGHAT, FQNNGV. V was trimmed by 1 base and J by 6 bases, leaving 10 bases between them.

The chain links TRBV30 to TRBJ1-6, with D hard to call. With 2 bases removed from V and 14 bases from J, the gap between germline ends came to 19 bases. The CDR3 spans 14 residues. CDR1 and CDR2 from the germline V gene are GTSNPN and SVGIG (reference sequence). The CDR3: CAWSLGIGLQTLHF. CDR3 coding DNA: TGTGCCTGGAGTCTCGGGATAGGCCTTCAAACCCTCCACTTT.

This clone counts as large (0.1 to 1%). This chain joins TRBV7-6 and TRBJ2-2; 12 bases map to TRBD2. Germline CDR1 reads SGHVS; CDR2 reads FNYEAQ. The length of the CDR3 is 15 residues. Trimming at V came to 5 bases and at J to 5 bases, leaving 3 bases not matched to a gene. CDR3 region: CASSPGTSGTGELFF. As DNA, the CDR3 is TGTGCCAGCAGCCCGGGGACTAGCGGGACCGGGGAGCTGTTTTTT.

This clone has a single count. This chain joins TRBV7-2 and TRBJ2-7; no clear D gene. Looked up from germline, CDR1 is SGHTA and CDR2 is FQGNSA. This CDR3 is 13 amino acids long. Trimming left V 1 base short and J 8 bases short, with 12 bases between. Here the CDR3 DNA reads TGTGCCAGCAGCTTAGATTTTCATACGAAGCAGTACTTC. Translating gives CASSLDFHTKQYF. The whole variable domain, filled in from reference TRBV7-2 and TRBJ2-7, reads GAGVSQSPSNKVTEKGKDVELRCDPISGHTALYWYRQSLGQGLEFLIYFQGNSAPDKSGLPSDRFSAERTGGSVSTLTIQRTQQEDSAVYLCASSLDFHTKQYFGPGTRLTVT.

The rearrangement joins TRBV9 to TRBJ2-1; D remains unclear. This CDR3 comprises 14 residues. The V and J ends lost 4 bases and 9 bases respectively, with 17 bases between them. CDR1 and CDR2 from the germline V gene are SGDLS and YYNGEE. This CDR3 is CASSPTPTLSEQFF. The CDR3 DNA follows: TGTGCCAGCAGCCCGACCCCGACCCTAAGTGAGCAGTTCTTC.

The rearrangement joins TRBV20-1 to TRBJ1-2; D gene unclear. The CDR3 runs 11 residues. Per germline, CDR1 DFQATT and CDR2 SNEGSKA (reference sequence). Between the trimmed V and J ends, which lost 0 bases and 10 bases, there was a span of 9 bases. CDR3 residues: CSAREESSYTF. CDR3 DNA: TGCAGTGCTAGAGAAGAAAGTTCCTACACCTTC.

DNA for the CDR3: TGTGCCAGCAGTGGGGGCCTTGAGGGTTCCTACAATGAGCAGTTCTTC. Translating gives CASSGGLEGSYNEQFF. The rearrangement uses TRBV2 and TRBJ2-1; the D call may be TRBD1 or TRBD2 (5 bases each). The germline V gene has CDR1 SNHLY and CDR2 FYNNEI. V was clipped by 4 bases and J by 1 base, with 14 bases between them. This CDR3 is built from 16 residues. Looking up the rest from reference TRBV2 and TRBJ2-1 gives the full variable domain: EPEVTQTPSHQVTQMGQEVILRCVPISNHLYFYWYRQILGQKVEFLVSFYNNEISEKSEIFDDQFSVERPDGSNFTLKIRSTKLEDSAMYFCASSGGLEGSYNEQFFGPGTRLTVL.

The chain couples TRBV4-2 to TRBJ2-7; no clear D gene. The germline gives CDR1 LGHNA, CDR2 YNFKEQ. V dropped 0 bases and J dropped 0 bases, with 9 bases sitting between them. The CDR3 runs 15 residues. In nucleotides, the CDR3 is TGTGCCAGCAGCCAAGAAGGAGAAGGCTCCTACGAGCAGTACTTC. Amino acids: CASSQEGEGSYEQYF.

The V call is TRBV7-9, the J call TRBJ1-5; TRBD1 matches at 11 bases. Germline loops: CDR1 SEHNR, CDR2 FQNEAQ (reference sequence). CDR3 length: 17 amino acids. J gave up 4 bases and V 4 bases, and 9 bases lay outside the gene matches. In DNA, the CDR3 is TGTGCCAGCAGCTCTACTACGGGACAGGGGGTAAATCAGCCCCAGCATTTT. Encoded protein: CASSSTTGQGVNQPQHF. The full variable domain, with the rest looked up from reference TRBV7-9 and TRBJ1-5, is DTGVSQNPRHKITKRGQNVTFRCDPISEHNRLYWYRQTLGQGPEFLTYFQNEAQLEKSRLLSDRFSAERPKGSFSTLEIQRTEQGDSAMYLCASSSTTGQGVNQPQHFGDGTRLSIL.

J is TRBJ2-7 and V is TRBV21-1. TRBV21-1 is a recognized pseudogene. The CDR3 spans 15 residues. The CDR3 sequence is CASSTGPLLLYEQYF. CDR3 bases: TGTGCCAGCAGCACCGGACCTCTACTACTTTACGAGCAGTACTTC.

This chain joins TRBV2 and TRBJ2-7, with TRBD1 as a possible D gene (5 bases). In germline, CDR1 is SNHLY, CDR2 FYNNEI. The CDR3 is made up of 15 amino acids. V was pared by 1 base and J by 2 bases, with 12 bases between. CDR3 bases: TGTGCCAGCAGTGAAGTGGGTGGGGCTACCTACGAGCAGTACTTC. This sequence encodes CASSEVGGATYEQYF. The full variable domain, its missing parts supplied by reference TRBV2 and TRBJ2-7, is EPEVTQTPSHQVTQMGQEVILRCVPISNHLYFYWYRQILGQKVEFLVSFYNNEISEKSEIFDDQFSVERPDGSNFTLKIRSTKLEDSAMYFCASSEVGGATYEQYFGPGTRLTVT.

The gene calls are TRBV19 and TRBJ1-1; D is undetermined. CDR3 length: 12 residues. Between the trimmed V and J ends, which lost 9 bases and 1 base, there was a span of 9 bases. Germline V gene data show CDR1 as LNHDA and CDR2 as SQIVND (reference sequence). CDR3 in amino acids: CASEEGNTEAFF. DNA for the CDR3: TGTGCCAGCGAAGAGGGGAACACTGAAGCTTTCTTT.

The chain has TRBV5-1 and TRBJ2-2; D might be TRBD1 (5 bases). This CDR3 region has 16 residues. Deletions cut 2 bases from V and 1 base from J, with 12 bases between. Germline values: CDR1 SGHRS, CDR2 YFSETQ. The CDR3 reads CASSFLDQGNTGELFF. For the CDR3, the DNA is TGCGCCAGCAGCTTCCTCGATCAGGGGAACACCGGGGAGCTGTTTTTT. The whole variable domain, filled in from reference TRBV5-1 and TRBJ2-2, reads KAGVTQTPRYLIKTRGQQVTLSCSPISGHRSVSWYQQTPGQGLQFLFEYFSETQRNKGNFPGRFSGRQFSNSRSEMNVSTLELGDSALYLCASSFLDQGNTGELFFGEGSRLTVL.

The table lists this clone with a few counts. The rearrangement uses TRBV6-5 and TRBJ2-5; D may correspond to TRBD1 or TRBD2 (5 bases each). The V end lost 0 bases, the J end lost 1 base, and 6 bases lay between the germline ends. Germline V CDR1 and CDR2: MNHEY, SVGAGI. This CDR3 has 14 residues. The DNA for the CDR3 is TGTGCCAGCAGTTACTCGGGGGTCCAAGAGACCCAGTACTTC. Its protein is CASSYSGVQETQYF.

This clone was seen more than once but under ten times. The chain is built from TRBV30 and TRBJ2-3; TRBD2 might be the D (5 bases). The CDR3 sequence is 12 residues long. CDR1 and CDR2 from the germline V gene are GTSNPN and SVGIG (reference sequence). V lost 1 base and J 7 bases, leaving 9 bases between the germline ends. The CDR3 DNA reads TGTGCCTGGAGTGCGGACGGGAATACGCAGTATTTT. Its translation is CAWSADGNTQYF. Combining the CDR3 with reference TRBV30 and TRBJ2-3 gives the whole variable domain SQTIHQWPATLVQPVGSPLSLECTVEGTSNPNLYWYRQAAGRGLQLLFYSVGIGQISSEVPQNLSASRPQDRQFILSSKKLLLSDSGFYLCAWSADGNTQYFGPGTRLTVL.

This clone has a handful of counts. V and J are TRBV19 and TRBJ1-2; 9 bases line up with TRBD1. Germline values: CDR1 LNHDA, CDR2 SQIVND (reference sequence). CDR3 length: 14 amino acids. With V trimmed by 5 bases and J by 5 bases, 6 bases remained unmatched. The CDR3 protein is CASSDWTGEYGYTF. CDR3 nucleotides: TGTGCCAGTAGTGACTGGACAGGGGAATATGGCTACACCTTC.

V usage is TRBV6-1 and J usage is TRBJ1-2; 7 bases agree with TRBD1. This CDR3 is built from 14 residues. The V gene's germline CDR1 is MNHNS and CDR2 SASEGT. Trimming took 4 bases from V and 6 from J; bases not matched to a gene: 8. CDR3 bases: TGTGCCAGCAGTGGGGCAGGGGGGTATAATGGCTACACCTTC. Amino acid sequence: CASSGAGGYNGYTF.

The V gene is TRBV29-1, the J gene TRBJ1-3, with 8 bases lining up with TRBD1. CDR1 and CDR2 from the germline V gene are SQVTM and ANQGSEA. Trimming removed 3 bases from V and 5 bases from J; junction bases left unmatched: 0. The CDR3 has 12 residues. CDR3 region: CSVDRGRNTIYF. The CDR3 DNA sequence: TGCAGCGTTGACAGGGGGCGAAACACCATATATTTT.

The rearrangement uses TRBV6-1 and TRBJ2-2; D is uncertain. CDR3 length equals 12 residues. Germline CDR1 and CDR2: MNHNS and SASEGT. V shed 1 base and J shed 11 bases, with 8 bases lying between them. The CDR3 region is CASSEGTFELFF. CDR3 coding DNA: TGTGCCAGCAGTGAAGGGACCTTCGAGCTGTTTTTT.

J is TRBJ2-3 and V is TRBV7-2; 7 nucleotides match TRBD2. This CDR3 region has 14 residues. The V segment lost 5 bases and the J segment 6 bases; nucleotides outside the gene matches: 8. Germline-derived CDR1 and CDR2 are SGHTA and FQGNSA. The CDR3 DNA sequence: TGTGCCAGCAGCGACCGGACTAGGCGGGATACGCAGTATTTT. Translating it yields CASSDRTRRDTQYF.

V usage is TRBV5-1 and J usage is TRBJ1-1; no clear D. Deletions cut 1 base from V and 5 bases from J, with 6 bases between. The CDR3 consists of 12 residues. CDR1 SGHRS and CDR2 YFSETQ come from the germline V gene. Written as DNA, the CDR3 is TGCGCCAGCAGCTTGATTAATACTGAAGCTTTCTTT. Translating gives CASSLINTEAFF. Combining the CDR3 with reference TRBV5-1 and TRBJ1-1 gives the whole variable domain KAGVTQTPRYLIKTRGQQVTLSCSPISGHRSVSWYQQTPGQGLQFLFEYFSETQRNKGNFPGRFSGRQFSNSRSEMNVSTLELGDSALYLCASSLINTEAFFGQGTRLTVV.